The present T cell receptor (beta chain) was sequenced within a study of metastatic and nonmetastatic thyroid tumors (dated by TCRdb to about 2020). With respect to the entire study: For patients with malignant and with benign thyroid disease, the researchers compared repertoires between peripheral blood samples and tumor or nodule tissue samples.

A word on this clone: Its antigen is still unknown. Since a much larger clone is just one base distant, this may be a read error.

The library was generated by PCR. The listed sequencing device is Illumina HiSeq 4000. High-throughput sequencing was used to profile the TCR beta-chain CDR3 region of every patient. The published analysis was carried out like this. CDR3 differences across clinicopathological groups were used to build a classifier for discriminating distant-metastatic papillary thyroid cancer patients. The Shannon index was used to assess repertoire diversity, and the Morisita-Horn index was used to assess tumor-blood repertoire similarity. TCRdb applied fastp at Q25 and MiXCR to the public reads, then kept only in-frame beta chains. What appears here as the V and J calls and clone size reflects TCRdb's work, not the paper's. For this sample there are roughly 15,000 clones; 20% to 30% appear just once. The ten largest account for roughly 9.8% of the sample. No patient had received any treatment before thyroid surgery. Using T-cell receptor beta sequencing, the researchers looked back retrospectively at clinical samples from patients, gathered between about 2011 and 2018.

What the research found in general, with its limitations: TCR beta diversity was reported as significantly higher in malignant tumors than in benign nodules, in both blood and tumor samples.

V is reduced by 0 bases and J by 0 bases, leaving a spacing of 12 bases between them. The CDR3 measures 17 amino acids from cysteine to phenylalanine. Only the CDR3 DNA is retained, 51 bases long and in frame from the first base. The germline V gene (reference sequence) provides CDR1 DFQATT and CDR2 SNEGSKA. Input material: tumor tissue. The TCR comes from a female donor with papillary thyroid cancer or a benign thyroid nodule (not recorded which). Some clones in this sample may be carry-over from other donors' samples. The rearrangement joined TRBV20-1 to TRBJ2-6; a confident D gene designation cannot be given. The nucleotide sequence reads TGCAGTGCTAGAGATTGGGCCCAGACCTCTGGGGCCAACGTCCTGACTTTC. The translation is CSARDWAQTSGANVLTF.